This T cell receptor (beta chain) originates from a study of blood T cell repertoires in COVID-19. Overall study context: Some COVID-19 samples were acute and others convalescent; all came from the United States, Italy and Spain. Sample material is recorded as cDNA or gDNA derived from T cells, B-cell-depleted T cells, or PBMCs.

With 2 bases clipped from V and 6 bases from J, the junction kept 5 bases outside the gene matches. Germline CDR1 LGHNA, CDR2 YNFKEQ. The CDR3 extends over 14 amino acids. Authors' analysis steps: Reference gene primer amplification gave nucleated cell count estimates. Some clones are missing from TCRdb's copy, which holds only in-frame ones; the method was immunoSEQ multiplex PCR. V, J and clone size were drawn from that table, and D and trimming were deduced from the DNA. The profile covers 36,000 or so clones, with around 90% appearing a single time and approximately 5% taken by the ten largest. The sample was peripheral blood. J is TRBJ2-7 and V is TRBV4-2, with 9 bases fitting TRBD2. This sequence was found in an older woman with active COVID-19. The CDR3 bases are TGTGCCAGCAGCCAAACCCCGACTAGCGGCGAGCAGTACTTC. It is translated as CASSQTPTSGEQYF.